This TCR beta chain stems from a study of T cells expressing NK-cell markers. About the study: Sorted CD3+CD56+NKG2C+, CD3+CD56+NKG2C- and CD3+CD56-NKG2C+ T cells provided the TCR beta repertoires.

TCRdb reworked the 5' RACE reads into one entry per CDR3 protein, no DNA. The listing contains a few hundred thousand distinct CDR3 sequences. This receptor was obtained from a man aged 18-30 years in good health. The sequencing sample was made of blood T cells: a sorted CD56 or NKG2C T cell subset, CD4+ or CD8+ T cells, or bulk PBMC T cells (not recorded which).

CDR3 amino acids: CASSRGSAQETQYF. V and J are TRBV7-7 and TRBJ2-5. The CDR3 runs 14 residues. Germline CDR1 and CDR2: SSHAT and FNYEAQ (reference sequence).